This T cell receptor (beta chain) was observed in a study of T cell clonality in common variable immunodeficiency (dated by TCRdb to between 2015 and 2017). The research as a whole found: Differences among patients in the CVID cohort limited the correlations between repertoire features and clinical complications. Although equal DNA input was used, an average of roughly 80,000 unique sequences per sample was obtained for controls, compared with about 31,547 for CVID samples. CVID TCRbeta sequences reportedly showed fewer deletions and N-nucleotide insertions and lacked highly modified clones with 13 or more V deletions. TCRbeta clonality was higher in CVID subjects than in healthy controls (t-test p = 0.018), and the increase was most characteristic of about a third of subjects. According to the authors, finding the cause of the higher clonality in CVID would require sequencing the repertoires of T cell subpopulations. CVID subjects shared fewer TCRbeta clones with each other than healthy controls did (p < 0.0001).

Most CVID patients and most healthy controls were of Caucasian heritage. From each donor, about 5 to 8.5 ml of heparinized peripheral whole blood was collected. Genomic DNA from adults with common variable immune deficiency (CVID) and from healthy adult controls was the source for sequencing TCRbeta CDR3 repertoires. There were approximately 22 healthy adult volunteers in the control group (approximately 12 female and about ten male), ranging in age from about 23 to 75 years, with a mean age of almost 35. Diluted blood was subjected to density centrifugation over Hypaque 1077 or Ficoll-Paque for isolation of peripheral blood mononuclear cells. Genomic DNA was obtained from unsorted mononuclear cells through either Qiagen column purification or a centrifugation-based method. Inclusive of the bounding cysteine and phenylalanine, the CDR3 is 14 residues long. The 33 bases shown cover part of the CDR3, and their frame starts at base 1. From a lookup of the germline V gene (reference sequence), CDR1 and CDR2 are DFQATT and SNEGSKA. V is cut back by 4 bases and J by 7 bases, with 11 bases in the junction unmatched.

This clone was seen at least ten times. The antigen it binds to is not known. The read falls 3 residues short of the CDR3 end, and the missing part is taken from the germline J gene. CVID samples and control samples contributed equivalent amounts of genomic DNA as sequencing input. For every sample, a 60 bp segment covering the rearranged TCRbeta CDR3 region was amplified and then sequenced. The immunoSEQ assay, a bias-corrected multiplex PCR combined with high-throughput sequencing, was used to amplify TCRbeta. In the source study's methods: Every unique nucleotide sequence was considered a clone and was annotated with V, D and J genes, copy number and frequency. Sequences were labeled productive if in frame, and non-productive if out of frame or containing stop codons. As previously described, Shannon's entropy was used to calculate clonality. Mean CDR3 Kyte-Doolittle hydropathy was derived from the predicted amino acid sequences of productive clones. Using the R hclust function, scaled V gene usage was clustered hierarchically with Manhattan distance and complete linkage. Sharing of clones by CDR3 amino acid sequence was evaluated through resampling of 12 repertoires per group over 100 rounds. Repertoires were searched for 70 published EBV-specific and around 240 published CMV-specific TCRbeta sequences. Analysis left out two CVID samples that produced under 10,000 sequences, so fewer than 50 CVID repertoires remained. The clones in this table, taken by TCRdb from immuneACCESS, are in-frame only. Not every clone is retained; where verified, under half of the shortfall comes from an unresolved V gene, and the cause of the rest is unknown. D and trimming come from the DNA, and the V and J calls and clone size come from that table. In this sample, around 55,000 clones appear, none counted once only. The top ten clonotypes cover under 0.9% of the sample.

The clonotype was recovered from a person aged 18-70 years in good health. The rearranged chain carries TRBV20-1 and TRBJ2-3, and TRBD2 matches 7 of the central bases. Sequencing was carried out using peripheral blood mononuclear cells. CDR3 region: CSANAITGGYTQYF. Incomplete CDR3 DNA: TGCAGTGCTAACGCCATAACGGGGGGATATACG.